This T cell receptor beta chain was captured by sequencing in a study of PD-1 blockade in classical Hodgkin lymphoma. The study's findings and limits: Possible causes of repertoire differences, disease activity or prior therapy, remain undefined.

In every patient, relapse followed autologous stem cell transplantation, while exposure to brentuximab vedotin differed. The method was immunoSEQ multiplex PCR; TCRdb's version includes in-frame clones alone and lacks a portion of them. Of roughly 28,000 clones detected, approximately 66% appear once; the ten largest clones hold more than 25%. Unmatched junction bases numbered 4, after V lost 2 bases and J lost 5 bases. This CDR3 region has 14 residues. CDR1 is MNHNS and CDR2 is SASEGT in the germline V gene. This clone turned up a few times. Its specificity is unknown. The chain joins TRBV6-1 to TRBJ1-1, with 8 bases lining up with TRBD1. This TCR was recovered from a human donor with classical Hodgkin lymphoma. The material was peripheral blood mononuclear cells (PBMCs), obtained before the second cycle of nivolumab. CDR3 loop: CASSETGGRTEAFF. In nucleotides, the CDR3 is TGTGCCAGCAGTGAAACAGGGGGGAGAACTGAAGCTTTCTTT.